The clone carrying this T cell receptor (beta chain) was found many times. This specimen includes other DNA sequences encoding the same CDR3. As originally analysed: Estimation of nucleated cell counts relied on the amplification of reference gene primers. The protocol was immunoSEQ multiplex PCR, while the TCRdb copy is restricted to in-frame clones and leaves out a portion. That table is the source of V, J and clone size, and D and trimming were worked out from the DNA. This sample carries some 110,000 clones, roughly 80% of them seen once, and the ten largest clones take 2% to 3%. The CDR3 sequence is 12 residues long. From germline, CDR1 is SQVTM and CDR2 ANQGSEA. V shed 3 bases, J shed 4 bases, and the junction held 0 bases outside the gene matches. The record originates from a study of blood T cell repertoires in COVID-19. For the study at large: Collection of acute and convalescent COVID-19 samples took place in the United States, Italy and Spain. In each case, the material was cDNA or gDNA derived from T cells, B-cell-depleted T cells, or PBMCs.

V usage is TRBV29-1 and J usage is TRBJ2-1; TRBD2 aligns across 7 bases. The receptor comes from a man aged 45-60 years with acute or convalescent COVID-19. Material for sequencing was peripheral blood. The CDR3: CSVERGYNEQFF. CDR3 DNA sequence: TGCAGCGTTGAGCGGGGGTACAATGAGCAGTTCTTC.